Shown below are 9 T cell receptor beta chains from a single sample sequenced in a study of T cells in Graves' hyperthyroidism and ophthalmopathy. RNA transcripts provided the source from which TCR beta CDR3 regions were amplified. The study used the HTBI primer set for a first-round RT-PCR of the TCR CDR3. TCRdb called the multiplex PCR reads again in MiXCR, with one record for every CDR3 protein. The sample yields some 510,000 distinct CDR3 sequences, 46% seen once. Material: peripheral blood or thyroid tissue (not recorded which). These receptors originate from a woman aged 18-30 years with Graves' hyperthyroidism.

The chain employs TRBV25-1 and TRBJ1-4; D perhaps matches TRBD1 (5 bases). This CDR3 has 15 residues. V lost 3 bases, J lost 1 base, and 9 bases lay in between. Germline lookup yields CDR1 MGHDK and CDR2 SYGVNS. CDR3 in DNA: TGTGCCAGCAGTGAGGCGGGGGAAACTAATGAAAAACTGTTTTTT. Protein: CASSEAGETNEKLFF.

The J gene is TRBJ1-2, the V gene TRBV7-2, with a weak D call TRBD1 (6 bases). The germline V gene has CDR1 SGHTA and CDR2 FQGNSA. There are 15 residues in the CDR3. Trimming took 1 base from V and 4 from J, leaving 13 bases between them. The CDR3 coding sequence is TGTGCCAGCAGCTTAGAGGGGGGGCGCGTCTATGGCTACACCTTC. This translates into CASSLEGGRVYGYTF.

This clonotype was counted a few times. CDR3 bases: TGTGCCAGCAGTTACGTCCAAGTGGGAGAAAAACTGTTTTTT. Amino acids: CASSYVQVGEKLFF. The rearrangement uses TRBV6-5 and TRBJ1-4, with D hard to call. CDR1 is MNHEY and CDR2 is SVGAGI in the germline V gene. Trimming pared 2 bases from V and 8 bases from J, leaving 12 bases between. The CDR3 is made up of 14 amino acids.

This clonotype appeared a single time. The chain combines TRBV29-1 with TRBJ2-7; 11 nucleotides line up with TRBD1. The CDR3 length is 14 residues. From germline, CDR1 is SQVTM and CDR2 ANQGSEA. Unmatched junction bases numbered 10, after V lost 7 bases and J lost 5 bases. The CDR3: CSAGQGAGGDEQYF. Written as DNA, the CDR3 is TGCAGCGCTGGACAGGGGGCAGGGGGGGACGAGCAGTACTTC.

This clonotype was detected only a few times. The J gene is TRBJ1-2, the V gene TRBV7-2; weak D call: TRBD1 (6 bases). The CDR3 totals 14 residues. From germline, CDR1 is SGHTA and CDR2 FQGNSA. V lost 3 bases, J lost 5 bases, and 13 bases lay in between. The CDR3 nucleotides read TGTGCCAGCAGCTTCGGACAGAAGGGGTATGGCTACACCTTC. Translated, it gives CASSFGQKGYGYTF.

This chain connects TRBV29-1 to TRBJ2-7; 8 bases are a match to TRBD1. The germline V gene encodes CDR1 SQVTM and CDR2 ANQGSEA. This CDR3 is 13 amino acids long. The V gene end was trimmed by 8 bases and the J gene end by 4 bases; junction bases not matched to a gene: 10. The DNA of the CDR3 is TGCAGCTCACCCAGGGACAGGCAGTACGAGCAGTACTTC. Translation: CSSPRDRQYEQYF.

This clonotype was found a few times. This chain connects TRBV10-3 to TRBJ2-7; D is possibly TRBD2 (6 bases). The ends were cut back, 10 bases at V and 4 bases at J, with 20 bases in the middle. The CDR3 spans 14 residues. The germline V gene encodes CDR1 ENHRY and CDR2 SYGVKD. CDR3 sequence (DNA): TGTGCCAGCAGAAGGAGTAGCGGTGGGTACGAGCAGTACTTC. Protein sequence: CASRRSSGGYEQYF.

Only a few counts were recorded for this clonotype. This chain links TRBV6-5 with TRBJ2-5; D possibly corresponds to TRBD2 (6 bases). Germline V CDR1 and CDR2: MNHEY, SVGAGI. This CDR3 spans 13 amino acids. V was trimmed by 7 bases and J by 3 bases, leaving 12 bases between them. The CDR3 sequence: CASTLDYKETQYF. In DNA, the CDR3 is TGTGCCAGCACCCTGGACTACAAAGAGACCCAGTACTTC.

The chain couples TRBV25-1 to TRBJ1-1, with 7 positions matching TRBD1. The germline V gene encodes CDR1 MGHDK and CDR2 SYGVNS. The CDR3 is 15 amino acids. The J segment lost 0 bases and the V segment lost 3 bases, leaving 4 bases of the junction unmatched. In DNA, the CDR3 is TGTGCCAGCAGTGACATACAGGGGATGAACACTGAAGCTTTCTTT. Its protein product is CASSDIQGMNTEAFF.